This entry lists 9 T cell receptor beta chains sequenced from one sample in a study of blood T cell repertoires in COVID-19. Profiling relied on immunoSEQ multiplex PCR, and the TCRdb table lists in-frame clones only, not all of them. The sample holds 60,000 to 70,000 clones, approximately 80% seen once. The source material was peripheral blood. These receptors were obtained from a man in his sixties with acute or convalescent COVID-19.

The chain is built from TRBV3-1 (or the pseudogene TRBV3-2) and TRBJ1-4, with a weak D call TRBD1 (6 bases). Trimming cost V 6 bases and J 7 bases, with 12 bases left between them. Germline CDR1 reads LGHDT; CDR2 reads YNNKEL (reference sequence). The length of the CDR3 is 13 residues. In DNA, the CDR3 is TGTGCCAGCAGACAGGGTATAAGTGAAAAACTGTTTTTT. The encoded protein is CASRQGISEKLFF.

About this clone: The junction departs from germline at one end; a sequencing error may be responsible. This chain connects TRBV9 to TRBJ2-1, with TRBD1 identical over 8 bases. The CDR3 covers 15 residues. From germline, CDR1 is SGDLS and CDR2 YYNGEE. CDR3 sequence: CAGSADRAAYNEQFF. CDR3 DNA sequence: TGTGCCGGCAGCGCGGACAGGGCGGCCTACAATGAGCAGTTCTTC. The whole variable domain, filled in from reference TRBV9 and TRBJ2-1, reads DSGVTQTPKHLITATGQRVTLRCSPRSGDLSVYWYQQSLDQGLQFLIQYYNGEERAKGNILERFSAQQFPDLHSELNLSSLELGDSALYFCAGSADRAAYNEQFFGPGTRLTVL.

The DNA of the CDR3 is TGTGCCAGCAGCTTAGTTTGGGACAGCCGCTACGAGCAGTACTTC. It specifies CASSLVWDSRYEQYF. The chain recombines TRBV11-2 with TRBJ2-7; 7 bases align to TRBD1. Germline V gene sequence: CDR1 SGHAT, CDR2 FQNNGV. V dropped 1 base and J dropped 3; count of bases not matched to a gene: 6. The length of the CDR3 is 15 residues.

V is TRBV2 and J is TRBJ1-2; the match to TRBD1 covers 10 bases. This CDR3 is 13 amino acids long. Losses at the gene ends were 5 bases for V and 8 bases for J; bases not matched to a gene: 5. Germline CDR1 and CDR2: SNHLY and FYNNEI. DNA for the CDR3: TGTGCCAGCAGTCCGGGACAGGGGCTCGGCTACACCTTC. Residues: CASSPGQGLGYTF.

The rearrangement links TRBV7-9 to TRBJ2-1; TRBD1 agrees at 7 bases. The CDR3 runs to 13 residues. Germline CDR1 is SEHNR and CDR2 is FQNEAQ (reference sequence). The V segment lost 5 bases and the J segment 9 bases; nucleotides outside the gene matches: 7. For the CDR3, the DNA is TGTGCCAGCAGCATAAAAGGGGGCACTGAGCAGTTCTTC. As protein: CASSIKGGTEQFF.

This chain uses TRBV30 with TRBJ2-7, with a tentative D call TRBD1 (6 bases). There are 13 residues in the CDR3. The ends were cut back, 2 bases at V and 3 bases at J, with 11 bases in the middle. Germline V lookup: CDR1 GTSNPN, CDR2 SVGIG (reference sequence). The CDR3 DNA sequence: TGTGCCTGGAGTCCGGACAGAAACTACGAGCAGTACTTC. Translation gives CAWSPDRNYEQYF.

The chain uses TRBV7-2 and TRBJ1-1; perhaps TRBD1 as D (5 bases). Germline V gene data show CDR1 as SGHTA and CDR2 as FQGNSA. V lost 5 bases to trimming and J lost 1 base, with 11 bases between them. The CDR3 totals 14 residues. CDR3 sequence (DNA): TGTGCCAGCAGCCTAAAGACAGAGAACACTGAAGCTTTCTTT. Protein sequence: CASSLKTENTEAFF.

CDR3 nucleotides: TGTGCCAGCAGCCAAGGGGGGCGGGGGAGCACAGATACGCAGTATTTT. Encoded protein: CASSQGGRGSTDTQYF. The chain is built from TRBV4-2 and TRBJ2-3, with a weak D call TRBD2 (7 bases). Trimming removed 1 base at V and 0 bases at J, with 11 bases between. The CDR3 covers 16 residues. CDR1 is LGHNA and CDR2 is YNFKEQ in the germline V gene.

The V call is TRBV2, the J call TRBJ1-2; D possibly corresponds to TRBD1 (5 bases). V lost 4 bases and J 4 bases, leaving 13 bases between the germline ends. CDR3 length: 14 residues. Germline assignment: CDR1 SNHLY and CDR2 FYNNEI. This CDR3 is CASSGVRAFYGYTF. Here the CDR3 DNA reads TGTGCCAGCAGTGGTGTCAGGGCGTTCTATGGCTACACCTTC.